This TCR beta chain is from a study of T cell repertoires in cytomegalovirus infection (dated by TCRdb to about 2019). With regard to the full study: Alongside well-studied HLA-B-restricted epitopes, the peptide stimulations were aimed at recently identified HLA-C-restricted CMV epitopes, whose presentation resists viral immunomodulation. Donor HLA type was relevant to the analysis, as public TCR beta signatures indicated carriage of CMV infection together with the matching HLA type.

This sample was sequenced with an Illumina HiSeq 1500. The public reads were reanalyzed by TCRdb: fastp trimming at Q25, MiXCR alignment, in-frame beta chains only. Rows are unified per CDR3 protein, each entry keeping the most common DNA and genes. The sample has about 770,000 distinct CDR3 sequences on record, about 27% of them singletons. Of the sample, approximately 14% falls within the top ten clones. Sample treatment or condition, as interpreted from the label and publication: in vitro stimulation with specific CMV peptide epitopes to enrich CMV-specific T cells. Points on this clonotype: Its antigen is still unknown. Base qualities are missing; no much larger clone stands one base away.

V gives up 4 bases and J gives up 5 bases, and the segment between their germline ends measures 16 bases. CDR1 and CDR2 are read off the germline V gene as SGHDT and YYEEEE. From its cysteine to its phenylalanine, the CDR3 spans 15 amino acids. The read is trimmed to its CDR3 DNA, 45 bases read in frame from base 1. Results and caveats for the whole study, not just this receptor: The ex vivo response was dominated by HLA-C-restricted CMV-specific TCR beta clonotypes, which also provided the single most frequent clonotype in two of eight donors. In both this cohort and an independent cohort of 352 donors, the cumulative frequency of public TCR beta family members distinguished carriers of CMV infection plus the relevant HLA type.

The chain couples TRBV5-6 to TRBJ2-1, with the D segment possibly TRBD1 or TRBD2, each aligning over 5 bases. This TCR was recovered from a human donor in good health (CMV status not recorded). Some clones in this sample may be carry-over from other donors' samples. Material: cultured CD8+ T cells from PBMCs, obtained from culture after CMV antigen stimulation. In nucleotide form, the sequence is TGTGCCAGCAGCAAACCGGGACGGCCAAACAATGAGCAGTTCTTC. Its product reads: CASSKPGRPNNEQFF.